This is a list of T cell receptor beta chains from one sample in a study of identical twins. TCRdb recomputed calls from the 5' RACE reads with MiXCR, one row per CDR3 protein. The sample holds approximately 590,000 distinct CDR3 sequences, more than 9% seen once. The same data also contributed to another study, on yellow fever vaccine responses in identical twins.

The material sequenced was PBMCs. The receptors were gathered from a young woman in good health. The conserved cysteine and the conserved F or W are not part of the CDR3 here.

CDR3 protein,V gene,J gene
ATSSDYEQY,TRBV15,TRBJ2-7
ASSLGPNYGYT,TRBV12-3/TRBV12-4,TRBJ1-2
ASSTGQRVDEQY,TRBV28,TRBJ2-7
ASSQQDREEKDKLF,TRBV4-3,TRBJ1-4
ASSFIGRGIGRPYYEQY,TRBV28,TRBJ2-7
ASSRRLSSGADNEQF,TRBV5-1,TRBJ2-1
ASSLWTTGGST,TRBV5-4,TRBJ1-2
ASSTPDWASGGSYNEQF,TRBV28,TRBJ2-1
TLAGGE,TRBV20-1,TRBJ2-1
ASRTLDSYEQY,TRBV6-2/TRBV6-3,TRBJ2-7
ASSLEGFSNQPQH,TRBV7-2,TRBJ1-5
ASSSFLGAGVYNEQF,TRBV28,TRBJ2-1
SVDGGLNYGYT,TRBV29-1,TRBJ1-2
AWSVFGGDEQY,TRBV30,TRBJ2-7
SVATGGTDTQY,TRBV29-1,TRBJ2-3
ASSENGETDTQY,TRBV6-1,TRBJ2-3
ASSFHLAGGNQETQY,TRBV5-1,TRBJ2-5
ASSLYPKDSSSYNEQF,TRBV12-3/TRBV12-4,TRBJ2-1
AIKADEFTDTQY,TRBV10-3,TRBJ2-3
ASSFPVEGTEAF,TRBV11-2,TRBJ1-1
SARDLGGWGETQY,TRBV20-1,TRBJ2-5
ASSPSLSGNTIY,TRBV7-8,TRBJ1-3
ASSNRDYNEQF,TRBV6-2/TRBV6-3,TRBJ2-1
SARVVGRYNEQF,TRBV20-1,TRBJ2-1
ASSQDYGRGQAF,TRBV3-1,TRBJ1-1
ASSFRSTEAF,TRBV5-6,TRBJ1-1
ASSIARALNEQF,TRBV19,TRBJ2-1
ASSWTPLGGASTDTQY,TRBV5-1,TRBJ2-3
SARVLAGPTDTQY,TRBV20-1,TRBJ2-3
ASSFPGGSSYEQY,TRBV12-3/TRBV12-4,TRBJ2-7
ASSLVELDTQY,TRBV7-6,TRBJ2-3
ASSFGPGWSDEQY,TRBV27,TRBJ2-7
ASSLGRAANTGELF,TRBV7-8,TRBJ2-2